Shown below are 14 T cell receptor beta chains from a single sample sequenced in a study of regulatory and conventional T cells in RAG deficiency. Blood CD4+ CD25-low CD127-high conventional T cells supplied the genomic DNA template. Assay: immunoSEQ multiplex PCR; the TCRdb copy retains only in-frame clones and omits some. The sample yields 20,000 to 25,000 clones, around 96% seen once. These same records also appear under a second study, on regulatory T cells. This second study notes: Amplification used 52 TRBV primers and 13 TRBJ primers.

The sample comprised CD25- CD4+ T cells sorted from blood. Receptors originate from a human donor in good health.

This rearrangement joins TRBV19 to TRBJ1-3; D is unresolved. CDR1 and CDR2 (germline): LNHDA, SQIVND (reference sequence). This CDR3 is built from 14 residues. Trimming pared 7 bases from V and 2 bases from J, leaving 12 bases between. Written as DNA, the CDR3 is TGTGCCAGTACCCCCACCGGGGCTGGAAACACCATATATTTT. Translated, it gives CASTPTGAGNTIYF.

The chain joins TRBV30 to TRBJ2-3, with TRBD1 matching over 9 bases. V shed 3 bases, J shed 13 bases, and the junction held 8 bases outside the gene matches. CDR1 and CDR2 from the germline V gene are GTSNPN and SVGIG (reference sequence). CDR3 length equals 12 residues. This CDR3 reads CAWRIRDRVKYF. The CDR3 nucleotides are TGTGCCTGGAGAATCCGGGACAGGGTCAAGTATTTT.

V usage is TRBV2 and J usage is TRBJ2-6; perhaps TRBD2 as D (6 bases). Germline values: CDR1 SNHLY, CDR2 FYNNEI. Trimming removed 2 bases at V and 4 bases at J, with 15 bases between. The CDR3 has 17 amino acids. The DNA of the CDR3 is TGTGCCAGCAGTGAAAATCCAGGGCTAGCGGGGGCCAACGTCCTGACTTTC. This codes for CASSENPGLAGANVLTF.

The chain links TRBV7-8 to TRBJ1-2; D is possibly TRBD1 (5 bases). The CDR3 is 17 residues long. Germline CDR1 is SGHVS and CDR2 is FQNEAQ. Trimming removed 0 bases from V and 12 bases from J, with 26 bases in between. The CDR3 is CASSLAVVAGREAANTF. Here the CDR3 DNA reads TGTGCCAGCAGCTTAGCGGTTGTCGCGGGCAGGGAGGCGGCGAACACCTTC.

CDR3 nucleotides: TGTGCCAGCAGTTACTCCACTGTGTTTCAAGAGACCCAGTACTTC. Protein sequence: CASSYSTVFQETQYF. This chain uses TRBV6-5 with TRBJ2-5; unclear D gene. Germline V gives CDR1 MNHEY, CDR2 SVGAGI. The CDR3 runs to 15 residues. The V end was cut by 0 bases, the J end by 2 bases, with 10 bases between.

The chain employs TRBV7-2 and TRBJ2-4, with 12 bases aligning to TRBD2. V lost 7 bases to trimming and J lost 7 bases; unmatched junction nucleotides: 14. The CDR3 loop spans 17 amino acids. Germline V gives CDR1 SGHTA, CDR2 FQGNSA. For the CDR3, the DNA is TGTGCCAGCACCCCACTGGCTAGCGGGGGGGCTGTGAACATTCAGTACTTC. The encoded protein is CASTPLASGGAVNIQYF.

V is TRBV10-1 and J is TRBJ1-2; D possibly corresponds to TRBD1 (5 bases). Per the germline V gene, CDR1 is WNHNN and CDR2 is SYGVQD (reference sequence). The CDR3 loop spans 13 amino acids. Trimming took 0 bases from V and 7 from J, leaving 9 bases between them. For the CDR3, the DNA is TGCGCCAGCAGTGAGTCGCAGGGCGGTGGCTACACCTTC. Its translation: CASSESQGGGYTF.

The chain employs TRBV5-4 and TRBJ1-2; no clear D. Trimming took 7 bases from V and 2 from J, leaving 18 bases between them. There are 15 residues in the CDR3. CDR1 and CDR2 from the germline V gene are SGHNT and YYREEE (reference sequence). CDR3 DNA sequence: TGTGCCAGCGGAATGGTGGCGGCTCTAAACTATGGCTACACCTTC. Encoded protein: CASGMVAALNYGYTF.

In DNA, the CDR3 is TGTGCCAGCAGCCAAGAGATCGTCAGGAAATCTGGAAACACCATATATTTT. This gives the protein CASSQEIVRKSGNTIYF. This chain links TRBV4-2 with TRBJ1-3, with D unclear. Per germline, CDR1 LGHNA and CDR2 YNFKEQ. Between the trimmed V and J ends, which lost 0 bases and 1 base, there was a span of 13 bases. The CDR3 length is 17 residues.

The rearrangement links TRBV4-2 to TRBJ2-5, with 9 bases matching TRBD2. The CDR3 has 14 amino acids. The germline V gene encodes CDR1 LGHNA and CDR2 YNFKEQ. After removal of 3 bases from V and 1 base from J, the junction contained 0 bases not matched to a gene. The DNA of the CDR3 is TGTGCCAGCAGCCATAGCGGGGGCCAAGAGACCCAGTACTTC. Amino acid sequence: CASSHSGGQETQYF.

The rearrangement joins TRBV2 to TRBJ1-2, with no clear D. The CDR3 covers 14 residues. Between the trimmed V and J ends, which lost 2 bases and 11 bases, there was a span of 18 bases. Germline V gene lookup returns CDR1 SNHLY and CDR2 FYNNEI. The CDR3 protein is CASSEFGQGPSYTF. For the CDR3, the DNA is TGTGCCAGCAGTGAATTTGGGCAAGGCCCCTCATACACCTTC.

The rearrangement joins TRBV5-1 to TRBJ2-3; D unresolved. The CDR3 contains 15 residues. V gave up 2 bases and J gave up 0 bases, with 10 bases separating them. From germline, CDR1 is SGHRS and CDR2 YFSETQ. In DNA, the CDR3 is TGCGCCAGCAGCTTACAGCAGTCTAGCACAGATACGCAGTATTTT. Protein: CASSLQQSSTDTQYF.

V is TRBV27 and J is TRBJ1-3; D call uncertain. The CDR3 runs to 14 residues. Trimming shortened V by 6 bases and J by 5 bases, and 14 bases separated the two germline ends. Germline CDR1 is MNHEY and CDR2 is SMNVEV (reference sequence). The CDR3 protein is CASREDLTRNTIYF. The DNA for the CDR3 is TGTGCCAGCAGGGAGGACCTGACCCGAAACACCATATATTTT.

The rearrangement links TRBV6-4 to TRBJ1-2, with D tentatively TRBD1 (5 bases). V lost 6 bases and J 8 bases, leaving 13 bases between the germline ends. The germline gives CDR1 MRHNA, CDR2 SNTAGT. The CDR3 has 12 residues. CDR3 sequence (DNA): TGTGCCAGCAGCAATCGGCGGGGGGGCTACACCTTC. Amino acids: CASSNRRGGYTF.